This T cell receptor (beta chain) comes out of a study of Ad26.COV2.S vaccination and SARS-CoV-2 variants. Study-wide context: This donor came from the COV1001 trial of Ad26.COV2.S. The study gave Ad26.COV2.S intramuscularly, once or twice 56 days apart.

Concerning this clone: Antigen unknown.

Study findings and constraints: Total T cell responses may have been underestimated by the TCR breadth and depth analyses.

The protocol was immunoSEQ multiplex PCR, while the TCRdb copy is restricted to in-frame clones and leaves out a portion. The data contain 350,000 to 450,000 clones, 80% to 90% of them singletons. The sample's treatment: roughly 18 received Ad26.COV2.S at low or high dose, single or two shots; several received placebo; per-sample allocation not given. It was on day 63 after the first vaccine or placebo injection that samples were taken. The V and J ends lost 0 bases and 3 bases respectively, with 6 bases between them. CDR1 and CDR2 from the germline V gene are SGDLS and YYNGEE. CDR3 size: 13 residues.

Here the sequenced sample was peripheral blood, taken in a trial of Ad26.COV2.S vaccine versus placebo. This TCR came from a person between 18 and 65 years old who received the Ad26.COV2.S COVID-19 vaccine or a placebo. The V gene is TRBV9, the J gene TRBJ1-2; D ambiguous. The CDR3 DNA follows: TGTGCCAGCAGCGTAGGTTCTGACTATGGCTACACCTTC. It codes for CASSVGSDYGYTF. Combining the CDR3 with reference TRBV9 and TRBJ1-2 gives the whole variable domain DSGVTQTPKHLITATGQRVTLRCSPRSGDLSVYWYQQSLDQGLQFLIQYYNGEERAKGNILERFSAQQFPDLHSELNLSSLELGDSALYFCASSVGSDYGYTFGSGTRLTVV.